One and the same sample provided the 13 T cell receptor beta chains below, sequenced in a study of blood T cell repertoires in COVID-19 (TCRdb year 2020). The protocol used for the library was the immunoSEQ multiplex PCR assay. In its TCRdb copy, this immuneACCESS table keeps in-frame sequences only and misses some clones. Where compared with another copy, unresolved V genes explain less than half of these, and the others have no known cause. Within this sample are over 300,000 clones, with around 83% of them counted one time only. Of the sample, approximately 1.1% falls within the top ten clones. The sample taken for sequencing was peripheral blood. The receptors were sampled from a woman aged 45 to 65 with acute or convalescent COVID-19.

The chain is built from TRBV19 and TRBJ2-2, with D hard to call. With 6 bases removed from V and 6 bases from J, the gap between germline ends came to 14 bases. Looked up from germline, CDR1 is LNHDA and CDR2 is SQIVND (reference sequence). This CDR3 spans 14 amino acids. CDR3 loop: CASSPSSVAGELFF. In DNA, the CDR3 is TGTGCCAGTAGCCCTTCTTCGGTGGCCGGGGAGCTGTTTTTT.

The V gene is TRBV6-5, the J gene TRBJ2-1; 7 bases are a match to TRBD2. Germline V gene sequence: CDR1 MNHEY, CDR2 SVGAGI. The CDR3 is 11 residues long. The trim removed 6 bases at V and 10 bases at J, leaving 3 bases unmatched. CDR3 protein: CASRKLAEQFF. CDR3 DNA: TGTGCCAGCAGAAAACTAGCGGAGCAGTTCTTC.

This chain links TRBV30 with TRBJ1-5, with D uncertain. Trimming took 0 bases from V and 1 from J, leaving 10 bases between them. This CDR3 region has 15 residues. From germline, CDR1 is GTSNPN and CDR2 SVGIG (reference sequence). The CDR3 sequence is CAWSVPTMSNQPQHF. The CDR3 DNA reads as TGTGCCTGGAGTGTTCCGACAATGAGCAATCAGCCCCAGCATTTT.

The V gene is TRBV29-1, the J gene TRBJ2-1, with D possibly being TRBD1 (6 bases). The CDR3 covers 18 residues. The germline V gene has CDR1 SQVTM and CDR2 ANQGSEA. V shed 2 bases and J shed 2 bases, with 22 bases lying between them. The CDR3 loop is CSVELWDLQGRTYNEQFF. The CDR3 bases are TGCAGCGTTGAACTTTGGGATCTACAGGGAAGGACCTACAATGAGCAGTTCTTC.

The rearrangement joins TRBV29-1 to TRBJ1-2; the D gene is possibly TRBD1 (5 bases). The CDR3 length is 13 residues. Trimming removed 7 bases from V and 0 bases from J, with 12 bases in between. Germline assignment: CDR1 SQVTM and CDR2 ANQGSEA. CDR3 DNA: TGCAGCGCCTTAACAGGAGCTAACTATGGCTACACCTTC. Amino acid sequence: CSALTGANYGYTF.

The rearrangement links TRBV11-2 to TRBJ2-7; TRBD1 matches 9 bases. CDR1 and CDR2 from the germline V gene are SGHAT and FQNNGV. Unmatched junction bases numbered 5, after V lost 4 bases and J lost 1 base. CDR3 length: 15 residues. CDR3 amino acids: CASSSTGGRSYEQYF. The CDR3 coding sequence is TGTGCCAGCAGCTCCACAGGGGGCAGATCCTACGAGCAGTACTTC.

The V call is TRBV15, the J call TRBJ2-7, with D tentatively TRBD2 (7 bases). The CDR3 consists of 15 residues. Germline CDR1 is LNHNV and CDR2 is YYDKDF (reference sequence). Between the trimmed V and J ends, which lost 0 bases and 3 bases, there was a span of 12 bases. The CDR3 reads CATSRDRGGGYEQYF. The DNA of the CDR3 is TGTGCCACCAGCAGAGATAGGGGGGGAGGCTACGAGCAGTACTTC.

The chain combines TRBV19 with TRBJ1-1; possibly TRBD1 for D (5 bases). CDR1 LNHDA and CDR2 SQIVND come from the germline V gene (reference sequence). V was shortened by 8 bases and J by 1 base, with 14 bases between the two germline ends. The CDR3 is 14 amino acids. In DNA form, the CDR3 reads TGTGCCAGTGACAACGGGGGGTCGAACACTGAAGCTTTCTTT. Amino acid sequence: CASDNGGSNTEAFF.

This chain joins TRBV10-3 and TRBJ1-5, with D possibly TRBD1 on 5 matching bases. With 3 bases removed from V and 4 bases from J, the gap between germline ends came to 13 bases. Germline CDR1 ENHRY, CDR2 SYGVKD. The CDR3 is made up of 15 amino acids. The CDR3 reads CAISEYGGGNQPQHF. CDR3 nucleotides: TGTGCCATCAGTGAATACGGGGGGGGGAATCAGCCCCAGCATTTT.

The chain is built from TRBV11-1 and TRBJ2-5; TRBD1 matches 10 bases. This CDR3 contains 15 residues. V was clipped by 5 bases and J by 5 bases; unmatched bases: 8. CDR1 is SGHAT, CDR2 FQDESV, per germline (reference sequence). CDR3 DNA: TGTGCCAGCAGCCCCCGGGACAGGGGTGGGGAGACCCAGTACTTC. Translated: CASSPRDRGGETQYF.

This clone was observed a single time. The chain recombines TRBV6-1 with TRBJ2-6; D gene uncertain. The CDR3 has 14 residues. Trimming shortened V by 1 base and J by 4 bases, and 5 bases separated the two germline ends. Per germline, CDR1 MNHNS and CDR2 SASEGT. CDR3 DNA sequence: TGTGCCAGCAGTGAAGGGCCGGGGGCCAACGTCCTGACTTTC. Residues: CASSEGPGANVLTF.

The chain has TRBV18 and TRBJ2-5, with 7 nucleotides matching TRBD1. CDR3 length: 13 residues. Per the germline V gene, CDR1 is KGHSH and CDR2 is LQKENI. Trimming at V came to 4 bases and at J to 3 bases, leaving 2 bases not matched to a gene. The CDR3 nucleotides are TGTGCCAGCTCACTTACAGGGGAAGAGACCCAGTACTTC. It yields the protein CASSLTGEETQYF.

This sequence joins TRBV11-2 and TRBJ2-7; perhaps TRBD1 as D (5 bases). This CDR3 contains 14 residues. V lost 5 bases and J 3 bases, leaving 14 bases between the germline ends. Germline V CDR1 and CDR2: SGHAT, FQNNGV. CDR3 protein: CASSRSGYSYEQYF. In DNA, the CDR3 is TGTGCCAGCAGCCGCTCAGGGTACAGCTACGAGCAGTACTTC.